The source of this T cell receptor (beta chain) is a study of blood T cell repertoires in COVID-19. Turning to the study itself: From the United States, Italy and Spain came samples of acute and convalescent COVID-19. In each case, the material was cDNA or gDNA derived from T cells, B-cell-depleted T cells, or PBMCs.

Trimming removed 3 bases from V and 0 bases from J, with 13 bases in between. Germline V lookup: CDR1 KGHDR, CDR2 SFDVKD. CDR3 size: 16 residues. In the study's own analysis: Reference gene primer amplification gave nucleated cell count estimates. Sequenced by immunoSEQ multiplex PCR; TCRdb stores in-frame clones only, minus some. For V, J and clone size, that table is used; D and trimming come from the DNA. The data contain more than 150,000 clones, 80% to 90% of them singletons. V and J are TRBV24-1 and TRBJ2-5; tentatively, D is TRBD2 (7 bases). The sequenced sample was peripheral blood. The TCR was taken from an older man with active or convalescent COVID-19. The CDR3 region is CATSDGRGGYQETQYF. The CDR3 region has the DNA TGTGCCACCAGTGATGGCAGGGGAGGGTACCAAGAGACCCAGTACTTC.